The 24 T cell receptor beta chains presented below share a single source sample, sequenced in a study of T cells after yellow fever vaccination. Via MiXCR, TCRdb re-called the 5' RACE reads, giving one row per CDR3 protein. The sample contains around 230,000 distinct CDR3 sequences, 6.7% of which appear only once. The specimen was CD4+ T cells sorted from PBMCs, collected on the day of the yellow fever booster vaccination. These TCRs come from a man aged 30 to 39 who received the YFV17D yellow fever vaccine.

There are a few counts of this clonotype. The gene calls are TRBV20-1 and TRBJ2-7, with 9 bases identical to TRBD2. This CDR3 is built from 14 residues. After removal of 7 bases from V and 1 base from J, the junction contained 8 bases not matched to a gene. Germline loops: CDR1 DFQATT, CDR2 SNEGSKA (reference sequence). CDR3 bases: TGCAGTGGGGTTAGCGGGAGAGCATCCTACGAGCAGTACTTC. Amino acids: CSGVSGRASYEQYF.

This clonotype appeared a few times. The chain uses TRBV11-2 and TRBJ2-6; maybe TRBD1 (5 bases). Trimming took 5 bases from V and 4 from J, leaving 30 bases between them. The germline V gene encodes CDR1 SGHAT and CDR2 FQNNGV. The CDR3 loop spans 21 amino acids. CDR3 sequence reads: CASSLYPARQKIVRGANVLTF. As DNA, the CDR3 is TGTGCCAGCAGCCTTTACCCGGCGCGACAGAAGATAGTAAGGGGGGCCAACGTCCTGACTTTC.

This rearrangement joins TRBV20-1 to TRBJ2-7; the D is unclear. The length of the CDR3 is 15 residues. V dropped 0 bases and J dropped 2 bases, with 14 bases sitting between them. In germline, CDR1 is DFQATT, CDR2 SNEGSKA (reference sequence). CDR3 coding DNA: TGCAGTGCTAGAGATCACGCCGAGAAGGCCTACGAGCAGTACTTC. Its translation is CSARDHAEKAYEQYF.

V gene TRBV6-1 combines with J gene TRBJ2-1; perhaps D is TRBD1 or TRBD2 (5 bases each). Germline V CDR1 and CDR2: MNHNS, SASEGT. Deletions cut 7 bases from V and 1 base from J, with 8 bases between. The CDR3 is 13 residues long. CDR3 DNA: TGTGCCAGCAAATGGGGGTCCTACAATGAGCAGTTCTTC. This sequence encodes CASKWGSYNEQFF.

The CDR3 nucleotides read TGCAGTGCTAAGGAGGATACAGATACGCAGTATTTT. This encodes CSAKEDTDTQYF. The V call is TRBV20-1, the J call TRBJ2-3; D possibly corresponds to TRBD2 (5 bases). Germline CDR1 DFQATT, CDR2 SNEGSKA (reference sequence). Trimming pared 4 bases from V and 3 bases from J, leaving 8 bases between. The CDR3 length is 12 residues.

This clonotype was seen ten or more times. This chain connects TRBV6-2 or TRBV6-3 to TRBJ2-7; 7 nucleotides agree with TRBD1. The CDR3 runs 12 residues. The junction had 8 bases not matched to a gene; V was cut back by 6 bases and J by 9 bases. Germline V gives CDR1 MNHEY, CDR2 SVGEGT. CDR3 residues: CASRTTGAGQYF. DNA of the CDR3: TGTGCCAGCAGAACCACAGGGGCAGGGCAGTACTTC.

The chain is built from TRBV7-2 and TRBJ2-7; 9 bases are a match to TRBD2. CDR1 is SGHTA and CDR2 is FQGNSA in the germline V gene. The V gene end was trimmed by 2 bases and the J gene end by 4 bases; junction bases not matched to a gene: 6. The CDR3 runs 15 residues. CDR3 in amino acids: CASSLQRGDMYEQYF. CDR3 bases: TGTGCCAGCAGCTTACAGCGGGGGGACATGTACGAGCAGTACTTC.

In its sample, this clonotype was seen many times. The chain has TRBV6-1 and TRBJ2-7, with D perhaps matching TRBD1 or TRBD2 (5 bases each). Germline CDR1 reads MNHNS; CDR2 reads SASEGT. V was clipped by 6 bases and J by 0 bases, with 12 bases between them. This CDR3 comprises 14 residues. The CDR3 reads CASSTGTPSYEQYF. CDR3 DNA: TGTGCCAGCAGCACCGGGACCCCCTCCTACGAGCAGTACTTC.

V usage is TRBV30 and J usage is TRBJ2-4, with a possible D match to TRBD2 (6 bases). Looked up from germline, CDR1 is GTSNPN and CDR2 is SVGIG (reference sequence). The CDR3 is 14 residues long. Trimming pared 0 bases from V and 7 bases from J, leaving 13 bases between. CDR3 loop: CAWSVREWANIQYF. CDR3 nucleotides: TGTGCCTGGAGTGTTCGGGAGTGGGCGAACATTCAGTACTTC.

The genes are TRBV6-5 and TRBJ2-3; unclear D gene. Trimming pared 4 bases from V and 0 bases from J, leaving 8 bases between. The CDR3 is 14 amino acids. Germline loops: CDR1 MNHEY, CDR2 SVGAGI. The CDR3 DNA sequence: TGTGCCAGCAGTTCCCTACTAAGCACAGATACGCAGTATTTT. Amino acid sequence: CASSSLLSTDTQYF.

This clonotype was counted only a few times. The rearrangement links TRBV15 to TRBJ2-1; 7 bases fit TRBD1. In germline, CDR1 is LNHNV, CDR2 YYDKDF (reference sequence). The J segment lost 7 bases and the V segment lost 5 bases, leaving 5 bases of the junction unmatched. There are 13 residues in the CDR3. CDR3 sequence reads: CATSRNRGNEQFF. The CDR3 DNA reads as TGTGCCACCAGCCGGAACAGGGGAAATGAGCAGTTCTTC.

This clonotype was recorded many times. The V and J genes are TRBV7-2 and TRBJ2-3, with D possibly matching TRBD2 (5 bases). V was shortened by 1 base and J by 2 bases, with 7 bases between the two germline ends. CDR1 is SGHTA and CDR2 is FQGNSA in the germline V gene. The CDR3 loop spans 14 amino acids. CDR3 coding DNA: TGTGCCAGCAGCTTAGTCCGGGACACAGATACGCAGTATTTT. Protein: CASSLVRDTDTQYF.

This clonotype was counted between two and nine times. The chain links TRBV28 to TRBJ2-7, with D hard to call. V lost 4 bases and J lost 3, with 7 bases in between. The CDR3 is made up of 12 amino acids. Germline values: CDR1 MDHEN, CDR2 SYDVKM. DNA of the CDR3: TGTGCCAGCAGTTCTTCTCACTACGAGCAGTACTTC. It is translated as CASSSSHYEQYF. Supplemented by reference TRBV28 and TRBJ2-7, the full variable domain reads DVKVTQSSRYLVKRTGEKVFLECVQDMDHENMFWYRQDPGLGLRLIYFSYDVKMKEKGDIPEGYSVSREKKERFSLILESASTNQTSMYLCASSSSHYEQYFGPGTRLTVT.

This clonotype was detected many times. DNA for the CDR3: TGTGCCAGCAGCTCGAAGGTAACGGGCACAGATACGCAGTATTTT. This gives the protein CASSSKVTGTDTQYF. The chain uses TRBV5-5 and TRBJ2-3; D not resolved. Trimming removed 3 bases at V and 1 base at J, with 12 bases between. The CDR3 runs to 15 residues. Germline CDR1 reads SGHKS; CDR2 reads YYEKEE (reference sequence). Full variable domain (outside the CDR3, taken from reference TRBV5-5 and TRBJ2-3): DAGVTQSPTHLIKTRGQQVTLRCSPISGHKSVSWYQQVLGQGPQFIFQYYEKEERGRGNFPDRFSARQFPNYSSELNVNALLLGDSALYLCASSSKVTGTDTQYFGPGTRLTVL.

This clonotype was recorded a few times. This rearrangement joins TRBV7-8 to TRBJ1-1; no clear D gene. Trimming pared 4 bases from V and 3 bases from J, leaving 12 bases between. The CDR3 totals 14 residues. Germline CDR1 reads SGHVS; CDR2 reads FQNEAQ. This CDR3 reads CASSWYREDTEAFF. In DNA form, the CDR3 reads TGTGCCAGCAGCTGGTACCGTGAGGACACTGAAGCTTTCTTT.

This clonotype was counted at least ten times. In DNA, the CDR3 is TGTGCCAGCAGACTGGCGGGTTCTCGGGAGACCCAGTACTTC. Protein: CASRLAGSRETQYF. The V and J genes are TRBV2 and TRBJ2-5, with D perhaps TRBD2 (5 bases). CDR1 and CDR2 (germline): SNHLY, FYNNEI. The CDR3 sequence is 14 residues long. Trimming pared 6 bases from V and 5 bases from J, leaving 16 bases between. Full variable domain (missing parts from reference TRBV2 and TRBJ2-5): EPEVTQTPSHQVTQMGQEVILRCVPISNHLYFYWYRQILGQKVEFLVSFYNNEISEKSEIFDDQFSVERPDGSNFTLKIRSTKLEDSAMYFCASRLAGSRETQYFGPGTRLLVL.

Many counts were recorded for this clonotype. This chain joins TRBV12-3 or TRBV12-4 and TRBJ1-1; D unresolved. The germline V and J ends were trimmed by 0 bases and 6 bases, with 8 bases remaining between them. The length of the CDR3 is 13 residues. The CDR3 sequence is CASSLAPLAEAFF. CDR3 nucleotides: TGTGCCAGCAGTTTAGCTCCCCTCGCTGAAGCTTTCTTT.

This clonotype has just a few counts. DNA of the CDR3: TGTGCCAGCAGCTCCACTCTGGCGGGGTTCGGGGCCAACGTCCTGACTTTC. This codes for CASSSTLAGFGANVLTF. The chain joins TRBV7-9 to TRBJ2-6; TRBD2 is a possible D gene (6 bases). Germline CDR1 and CDR2: SEHNR and FQNEAQ (reference sequence). Trimming pared 4 bases from V and 4 bases from J, leaving 17 bases between. CDR3 length: 17 residues.

At least ten counts were recorded for this clonotype. The junction shows a germline mismatch at one end, possibly a read error. This sequence joins TRBV7-9 and TRBJ2-1; TRBD2 matches 9 bases. The CDR3 has 15 amino acids. CDR1 SEHNR and CDR2 FQNEAQ come from the germline V gene (reference sequence). The CDR3 loop reads CASSLAGLGNNEQFF. The CDR3 bases are TGTGCCAGCAGCCTAGCGGGATTGGGGAACAATGAGCAGTTCTTC.

This clonotype was counted only a few times. J is TRBJ2-1 and V is TRBV4-3; no firm D call. CDR1 is LGHNA, CDR2 YSLEER, per germline. The CDR3 runs 16 residues. Trimming took 0 bases from V and 4 from J, leaving 13 bases between them. The CDR3 bases are TGCGCCAGCAGCCAAGAACCTGGGATCCTTTACAATGAGCAGTTCTTC. It translates to CASSQEPGILYNEQFF.

This clonotype was seen ten or more times. The rearrangement uses TRBV7-3 and TRBJ2-1; 8 bases fit TRBD2. CDR3 size: 15 residues. J gave up 0 bases and V 5 bases, and 3 bases lay outside the gene matches. Germline V gene data show CDR1 as SGHTA and CDR2 as FQGTGA. The CDR3 DNA reads as TGTGCCAGCAGCCGCGGGGGGACCTCCTACAATGAGCAGTTCTTC. Translation gives CASSRGGTSYNEQFF.

CDR3 sequence: CSASRAMNTEAFF. DNA of the CDR3: TGCAGTGCAAGCAGGGCGATGAACACTGAAGCTTTCTTT. The chain recombines TRBV20-1 with TRBJ1-1; weak D call: TRBD1 (5 bases). Trimming left V 6 bases short and J 0 bases short, with 11 bases between. The CDR3 consists of 13 residues. The germline CDR1 and CDR2 sequences are DFQATT and SNEGSKA (reference sequence).

The gene calls are TRBV7-2 and TRBJ2-7; 8 bases are a match to TRBD2. The ends lost 1 base at V and 1 base at J; junction bases unmatched: 3. CDR1 SGHTA and CDR2 FQGNSA come from the germline V gene. This CDR3 contains 15 residues. For the CDR3, the DNA is TGTGCCAGCAGCTTAGGTAGCGGGACGTCCTACGAGCAGTACTTC. The encoded protein is CASSLGSGTSYEQYF.

Many counts were recorded for this clonotype. The CDR3: CASSQDQASETQYF. The CDR3, as DNA: TGCGCCAGCAGCCAAGATCAAGCGAGTGAGACCCAGTACTTC. The V and J genes are TRBV4-3 and TRBJ2-5; D uncertain. The CDR3 length is 14 residues. Trimming pared 0 bases from V and 5 bases from J, leaving 10 bases between. Germline V lookup: CDR1 LGHNA, CDR2 YSLEER.